One sample yielded the 21 T cell receptor beta chains listed below, sequenced in a study of human T cells and chemical hapten exposure. From the RACE reads, TCRdb called clonotypes with MiXCR, one entry per CDR3 protein. In the table there are 190,000 or so distinct CDR3 sequences, around 25% of which are singletons. The time point: patch test 3, about 24 weeks after DPC sensitization. Treatment noted: therapeutic diphenylcyclopropenone sensitization with weekly scalp DPC. Sequences were derived from whole blood, sampled in connection with sensitization to the hapten diphenylcyclopropenone (DPC). These receptor sequences come from a woman between 40 and 55 years old with alopecia areata. Some clones in this sample may be carry-over from other donors' samples.

In its sample, this clonotype was seen a few times. This rearrangement joins TRBV27 to TRBJ2-3; unclear D gene. This CDR3 has 13 amino acids. Per germline, CDR1 MNHEY and CDR2 SMNVEV (reference sequence). Trimming pared 3 bases from V and 3 bases from J, leaving 7 bases between. CDR3 sequence: CASSFYQTDTQYF. The CDR3 coding sequence is TGTGCCAGCAGTTTCTATCAGACAGATACGCAGTATTTT.

The CDR3 sequence: CASRTKSSPLHF. The CDR3 coding sequence is TGTGCCAGCAGGACAAAAAGCTCACCCCTCCACTTT. This chain links TRBV12-3 or TRBV12-4 with TRBJ1-6; D ambiguous. The CDR3 runs 12 residues. The V end was cut by 6 bases, the J end by 10 bases, with 10 bases between.

The chain joins TRBV9 to TRBJ2-1; D assignment may be TRBD1 or TRBD2 (5 bases each). CDR1 and CDR2 (germline): SGDLS, YYNGEE. The V gene lost 1 base and the J gene lost 5 bases, with 13 bases spanning the gap. The CDR3 has 15 residues. The CDR3 nucleotides read TGTGCCAGCAGCGTATACAGGACTCCCAACAATGAGCAGTTCTTC. Translation: CASSVYRTPNNEQFF. The whole variable domain, remainder taken from reference TRBV9 and TRBJ2-1, is DSGVTQTPKHLITATGQRVTLRCSPRSGDLSVYWYQQSLDQGLQFLIQYYNGEERAKGNILERFSAQQFPDLHSELNLSSLELGDSALYFCASSVYRTPNNEQFFGPGTRLTVL.

This clonotype occurred a few times. V is TRBV4-3 and J is TRBJ2-5; 14 bases agree with TRBD2. Looked up from germline, CDR1 is LGHNA and CDR2 is YSLEER. V shed 0 bases and J 5 bases; nucleotides not matched to a gene: 8. This CDR3 comprises 18 residues. The CDR3 coding sequence is TGCGCCAGCAGCCAAGATATCGGGACTAGCGGGAGCGCGGAGACCCAGTACTTC. This codes for CASSQDIGTSGSAETQYF.

V and J are TRBV7-2 and TRBJ2-1; D not certain. The ends were cut back, 8 bases at V and 6 bases at J, with 20 bases in the middle. Germline assignment: CDR1 SGHTA and CDR2 FQGNSA. This CDR3 region has 15 residues. The CDR3 bases are TGTGCCAGCCGTTTGGCGGTTGATCGAGGCAATGAGCAGTTCTTC. Encoded protein: CASRLAVDRGNEQFF. Full variable domain (rest looked up from reference TRBV7-2 and TRBJ2-1): GAGVSQSPSNKVTEKGKDVELRCDPISGHTALYWYRQSLGQGLEFLIYFQGNSAPDKSGLPSDRFSAERTGGSVSTLTIQRTQQEDSAVYLCASRLAVDRGNEQFFGPGTRLTVL.

The gene calls are TRBV20-1 and TRBJ2-4; a weak D match, TRBD2 (5 bases). CDR1 is DFQATT, CDR2 SNEGSKA, per germline (reference sequence). CDR3 length: 14 amino acids. The V end lost 0 bases, the J end lost 10 bases, and 16 bases lay between the germline ends. The CDR3 bases are TGCAGTGCTAGAGATCTAGGACTCGATGGGATTCAGTACTTC. This codes for CSARDLGLDGIQYF.

The chain couples TRBV27 to TRBJ2-4; TRBD1 matches 7 bases. V was pared by 11 bases and J by 0 bases, with 13 bases of the junction left unmatched. This CDR3 is built from 16 residues. In germline, CDR1 is MNHEY, CDR2 SMNVEV (reference sequence). The CDR3 loop reads CALQGRNHEAKNIQYF. CDR3 sequence (DNA): TGTGCCTTACAGGGGCGAAACCATGAAGCCAAAAACATTCAGTACTTC.

This clonotype occurred a few times. The CDR3 loop reads CASQGGLGNQPQHF. DNA of the CDR3: TGTGCCAGTCAGGGGGGGCTGGGCAATCAGCCCCAGCATTTT. V is TRBV12-3 or TRBV12-4 and J is TRBJ1-5; 7 positions agree with TRBD1. After removal of 9 bases from V and 2 bases from J, the junction contained 7 bases not matched to a gene. CDR3 length: 14 residues.

The CDR3 bases are TGTGCCAGCAGCTCAGGGAGGTATGGGCAGTTCTTC. It encodes CASSSGRYGQFF. The chain uses TRBV7-9 and TRBJ2-1; TRBD2 might be the D (6 bases). Looked up from germline, CDR1 is SEHNR and CDR2 is FQNEAQ (reference sequence). Trimming pared 4 bases from V and 12 bases from J, leaving 13 bases between. There are 12 residues in the CDR3.

This clonotype was seen more than once but under ten times. This chain uses TRBV11-1 with TRBJ2-4, with D tentatively TRBD2 (5 bases). CDR1 is SGHAT and CDR2 is FQDESV in the germline V gene (reference sequence). CDR3 length equals 16 residues. Trimming left V 2 bases short and J 1 base short, with 12 bases between. CDR3 DNA: TGTGCCAGCAGCTTAAACTCGGGGTACGCCAAAAACATTCAGTACTTC. It codes for CASSLNSGYAKNIQYF. Based on the CDR3 plus reference TRBV11-1 and TRBJ2-4, the full variable domain is EAEVAQSPRYKITEKSQAVAFWCDPISGHATLYWYRQILGQGPELLVQFQDESVVDDSQLPKDRFSAERLKGVDSTLKIQPAELGDSAMYLCASSLNSGYAKNIQYFGAGTRLSVL.

CDR3 in amino acids: CASSVRSPDEQFF. CDR3 coding DNA: TGTGCCAGCAGCGTACGGTCGCCGGATGAGCAGTTCTTC. The chain uses TRBV9 and TRBJ2-1; no clear D. CDR3 size: 13 residues. The V and J ends lost 1 base and 8 bases respectively, with 10 bases between them. The germline CDR1 and CDR2 sequences are SGDLS and YYNGEE.

V gene TRBV29-1 combines with J gene TRBJ1-3; D uncertain. V lost 6 bases and J 3 bases, leaving 9 bases between the germline ends. Germline CDR1 is SQVTM and CDR2 is ANQGSEA. The CDR3 runs to 12 residues. Here the CDR3 DNA reads TGCAGCGTCTCCGCCATTGGAAACACCATATATTTT. Its translation: CSVSAIGNTIYF.

This clonotype has a handful of counts. The rearrangement links TRBV7-3 to TRBJ2-1; 10 nucleotides match TRBD1. V shed 2 bases and J 8 bases; nucleotides not matched to a gene: 21. Germline V gene lookup returns CDR1 SGHTA and CDR2 FQGTGA. The CDR3 contains 20 residues. DNA of the CDR3: TGTGCCAGCAGCTTAGGGGGACAGGGGACTCTAGATGGGATATGGGATGAGCAGTTCTTC. This codes for CASSLGGQGTLDGIWDEQFF.

J is TRBJ2-1 and V is TRBV7-2, with D possibly being TRBD2 (6 bases). CDR1 and CDR2 from the germline V gene are SGHTA and FQGNSA. CDR3 length: 15 amino acids. V was trimmed by 0 bases and J by 2 bases, leaving 8 bases between them. CDR3 residues: CASSLASGAYNEQFF. The CDR3 DNA is TGTGCCAGCAGCTTAGCTAGCGGAGCCTACAATGAGCAGTTCTTC.

This clonotype has a count of ten or more. The V gene is TRBV28, the J gene TRBJ2-4; D may be TRBD2 (6 bases). The germline V gene has CDR1 MDHEN and CDR2 SYDVKM. The CDR3 sequence is 14 residues long. V was pared by 3 bases and J by 8 bases, with 14 bases between. The CDR3 sequence is CASSFGRRVHIQYF. For the CDR3, the DNA is TGTGCCAGCAGTTTCGGCAGGAGGGTGCACATTCAGTACTTC.

This chain links TRBV15 with TRBJ2-2, with 8 bases aligning to TRBD1. Germline assignment: CDR1 LNHNV and CDR2 YYDKDF (reference sequence). V trimming: 0 bases; J trimming: 6 bases; junction bases outside the gene matches: 6. This CDR3 has 16 amino acids. The CDR3, as DNA: TGTGCCACCAGCAGAGAAGGACAGGGCTCAGCCGGGGAGCTGTTTTTT. Its protein product is CATSREGQGSAGELFF.

This chain links TRBV20-1 with TRBJ2-3; D is unclear. The CDR3 has 14 amino acids. V was cut by 5 bases and J by 3 bases, with 15 bases left in between. Per the germline V gene, CDR1 is DFQATT and CDR2 is SNEGSKA (reference sequence). CDR3 sequence: CSAASGDATDTQYF. The CDR3, as DNA: TGCAGTGCTGCCTCAGGAGATGCGACAGATACGCAGTATTTT.

The genes are TRBV7-2 and TRBJ1-6, with 7 bases matching TRBD1. Germline CDR1 SGHTA, CDR2 FQGNSA. V shed 4 bases and J 5 bases; nucleotides not matched to a gene: 5. This CDR3 has 15 amino acids. The CDR3 DNA sequence: TGTGCCAGCAGCTCACAGGGGCCAAATAATTCACCCCTCCACTTT. Its translation is CASSSQGPNNSPLHF. The complete variable domain, with remaining parts taken from reference TRBV7-2 and TRBJ1-6, reads GAGVSQSPSNKVTEKGKDVELRCDPISGHTALYWYRQSLGQGLEFLIYFQGNSAPDKSGLPSDRFSAERTGGSVSTLTIQRTQQEDSAVYLCASSSQGPNNSPLHFGNGTRLTVT.

This clonotype was counted a few times. This chain connects TRBV20-1 to TRBJ1-6; 9 nucleotides align to TRBD1. In germline, CDR1 is DFQATT, CDR2 SNEGSKA (reference sequence). This CDR3 region has 15 residues. V lost 6 bases, J lost 9 bases, and 12 bases stayed unmatched. CDR3 protein: CSADHSGTGSSPLHF. In DNA, the CDR3 is TGCAGTGCAGACCACTCCGGGACAGGGTCTTCACCCCTCCACTTT.

The chain recombines TRBV7-2 with TRBJ2-7, with no clear D. CDR1 is SGHTA and CDR2 is FQGNSA in the germline V gene. The germline V and J ends were trimmed by 1 base and 6 bases, with 16 bases remaining between them. The CDR3 extends over 15 amino acids. Here the CDR3 DNA reads TGTGCCAGCAGCTTAGATCCTAGTTTAAGAGGCGAGCAGTACTTC. This encodes CASSLDPSLRGEQYF.

This clonotype was counted ten times or more. V usage is TRBV7-2 and J usage is TRBJ2-7; tentative D call: TRBD1 (5 bases). The CDR3 has 16 amino acids. Germline values: CDR1 SGHTA, CDR2 FQGNSA. V was pared by 0 bases and J by 4 bases, with 16 bases between. The CDR3 spells CASSLAPAGKSYEQYF. For the CDR3, the DNA is TGTGCCAGCAGCTTAGCCCCGGCAGGGAAGTCTTACGAGCAGTACTTC.